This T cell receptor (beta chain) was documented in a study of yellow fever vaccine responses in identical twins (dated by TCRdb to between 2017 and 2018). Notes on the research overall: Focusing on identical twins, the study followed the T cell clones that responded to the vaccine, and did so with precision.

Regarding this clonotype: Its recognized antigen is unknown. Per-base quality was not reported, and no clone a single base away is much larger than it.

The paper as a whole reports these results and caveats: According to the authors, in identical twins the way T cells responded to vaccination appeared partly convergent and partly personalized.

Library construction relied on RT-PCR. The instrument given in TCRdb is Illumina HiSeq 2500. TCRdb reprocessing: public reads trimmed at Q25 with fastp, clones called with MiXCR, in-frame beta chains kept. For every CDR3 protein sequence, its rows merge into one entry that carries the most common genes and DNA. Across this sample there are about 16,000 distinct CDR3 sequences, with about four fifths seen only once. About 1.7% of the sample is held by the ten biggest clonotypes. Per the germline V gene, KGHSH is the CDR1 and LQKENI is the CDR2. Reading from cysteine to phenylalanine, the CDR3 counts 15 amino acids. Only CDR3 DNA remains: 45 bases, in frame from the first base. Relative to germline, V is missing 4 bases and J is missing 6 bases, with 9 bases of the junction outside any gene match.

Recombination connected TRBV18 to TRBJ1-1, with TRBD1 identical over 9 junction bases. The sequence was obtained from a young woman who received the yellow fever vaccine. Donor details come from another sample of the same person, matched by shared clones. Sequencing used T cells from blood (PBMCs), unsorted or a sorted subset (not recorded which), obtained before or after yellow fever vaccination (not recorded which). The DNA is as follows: TGTGCCAGCTCACTACCCGGGACAGGGAAGCCTGAAGCTTTCTTT. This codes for CASSLPGTGKPEAFF.